The 2 T cell receptor beta chains given below trace back to one sample, sequenced in a study of blood T cell repertoires in COVID-19. Here immunoSEQ multiplex PCR was the method, and the copy in TCRdb shows in-frame clones only, minus some. Among under 300,000 clones listed, about 85% were seen once. The sequenced sample was peripheral blood. Receptor source: a human donor in a cohort sampled during active COVID-19.

The gene calls are TRBV28 and TRBJ1-6, with a tentative D call TRBD1 (5 bases). This CDR3 spans 17 amino acids. V was clipped by 1 base and J by 14 bases, with 24 bases between them. Germline values: CDR1 MDHEN, CDR2 SYDVKM. The CDR3 region has the DNA TGTGCCAGCAGTTTATTTTCGGGGGGGGGACGGAGCTCGGCCCTCCACTTT. Its protein is CASSLFSGGGRSSALHF.

The chain recombines TRBV25-1 with TRBJ2-1, with 10 bases fitting TRBD2. The CDR3 has 14 residues. The V and J ends lost 6 bases and 6 bases, in that order; junction bases with no gene match: 5. Per germline, CDR1 MGHDK and CDR2 SYGVNS. Here the CDR3 DNA reads TGTGCCAGCAGCGGAGGACTAGCGGCCAATGAGCAGTTCTTC. Translating gives CASSGGLAANEQFF.